The 12 T cell receptor beta chains given below trace back to one sample, sequenced in a study of tumor-infiltrating lymphocytes in glioblastoma multiforme. TCR beta libraries were built from RNA through three nested multiplex PCR rounds using modified ARM-PCR. One entry per CDR3 protein results from TCRdb running MiXCR on the multiplex PCR reads. This sample has 13,000 or so distinct CDR3 sequences, with around three fifths found just once. Sequenced sample: brain tumor tissue. These receptors were collected from a male donor with glioblastoma.

The chain is built from TRBV4-2 and TRBJ2-7, with TRBD2 as a possible D gene (5 bases). Germline CDR1 reads LGHNA; CDR2 reads YNFKEQ. The CDR3 length is 15 residues. With 0 bases removed from V and 1 base from J, the gap between germline ends came to 10 bases. The CDR3 coding sequence is TGTGCCAGCAGCCAAGATCTTACTAGTTCCTACGAGCAGTACTTC. As protein: CASSQDLTSSYEQYF.

By sample share, this clonotype is medium-sized (0.01 to 0.1%). The chain recombines TRBV6-1 with TRBJ2-3, with 7 bases that match TRBD2. This CDR3 comprises 13 residues. V gave up 6 bases and J gave up 1 base; unmatched junction bases: 1. In germline, CDR1 is MNHNS, CDR2 SASEGT. The CDR3 sequence: CASSLAGTDTQYF. CDR3 nucleotide sequence: TGTGCCAGCAGCCTAGCGGGCACAGATACGCAGTATTTT.

This clonotype was counted ten times or more. The chain links TRBV2 to TRBJ2-7, with no clear D. The CDR3 has 13 amino acids. The germline gives CDR1 SNHLY, CDR2 FYNNEI. With 2 bases removed from V and 3 bases from J, the gap between germline ends came to 8 bases. The CDR3 reads CASSELPNYEQYF. The DNA of the CDR3 is TGTGCCAGCAGTGAACTACCGAACTACGAGCAGTACTTC.

Comment on this clonotype: The conserved closing phenylalanine or tryptophan is absent in this CDR3, likely reflecting a read error. The J gene is TRBJ2-7, the V gene TRBV20-1, with D perhaps assigned TRBD1 or TRBD2 (5 bases each). Germline CDR1 is DFQATT and CDR2 is SNEGSKA (reference sequence). The CDR3 extends over 15 amino acids. The CDR3 region is CSALNPGRSSYKQYS. CDR3 bases: TGCAGTGCTCTAAACCCGGGACGGAGCTCCTACAAGCAGTACTCC.

This clonotype has only a few counts. Here the CDR3 omits its conserved ending phenylalanine or tryptophan, so a read error is the likely source. V and J are TRBV11-2 and TRBJ2-2, with 7 bases aligning to TRBD2. This CDR3 region has 14 residues. CDR1 is SGHAT, CDR2 FQNNGV, per germline. CDR3 region: CANSHGLDPGELFS. The CDR3 bases are TGTGCCAACAGCCACGGACTAGATCCCGGGGAGCTGTTTTCT.

The chain combines TRBV29-1 with TRBJ1-5; TRBD1 or TRBD2 may be the D gene (6 bases each). The J call may be mistaken, given a closer DNA end match to TRBJ2-3. The length of the CDR3 is 13 residues. The germline V gene encodes CDR1 SQVTM and CDR2 ANQGSEA. The CDR3 nucleotides read TGCAGCGTTGACGGGGGCTACGGTCAGCCCCAGTATTTT. It specifies CSVDGGYGQPQYF.

The DNA of the CDR3 is TGTTCCGGCAGCTTATGGTCAGGGCAGGTCGGAACTTTCTTT. Translating it yields CSGSLWSGQVGTFF. This chain links TRBV11-2 with TRBJ1-1; D possibly corresponds to TRBD1 (5 bases). Germline V CDR1 and CDR2: SGHAT, FQNNGV. The CDR3 covers 14 residues.

The chain joins TRBV6-1 to TRBJ1-6; D is uncertain. CDR1 is MNHNS and CDR2 is SASEGT in the germline V gene. V was clipped by 1 base and J by 9 bases, with 13 bases between them. This CDR3 has 15 residues. CDR3 residues: CASSEEKGGGSPLHF. The CDR3 region has the DNA TGTGCCAGCAGTGAAGAGAAGGGAGGCGGTTCACCCCTCCACTTT.

The table lists this clonotype with a count of one. The CDR3 does not end in the conserved phenylalanine or tryptophan, so this is likely a read error. V and J are TRBV12-5 and TRBJ2-1, with no clear D. Trimming stripped 1 base from V and 5 bases from J, with 6 bases between. The CDR3 is 13 amino acids. Germline CDR1 and CDR2: LGHNT and FRNRAP. CDR3 sequence: CASGLGLNNEQFL. DNA of the CDR3: TGTGCTAGTGGTTTGGGCCTGAACAATGAGCAGTTCCTC.

Concerning this clonotype itself: Mismatch with germline at one junction end may stem from a read error. The chain uses TRBV7-9 and TRBJ2-7, with 7 bases identical to TRBD2. CDR3 size: 14 residues. CDR1 and CDR2 from the germline V gene are SEHNR and FQNEAQ (reference sequence). The CDR3, as DNA: TGTGCCATCAGCTATAGCGGGTGGGCCGACGAGCAGTACTTC. This codes for CAISYSGWADEQYF.

CDR3 sequence reads: CASRPGQLGDGQFF. The CDR3 DNA reads as TGTGCCAGCAGGCCGGGACAGCTGGGCGATGGGCAATTCTTC. The chain couples TRBV6-5 to TRBJ2-1, with 7 bases lining up with TRBD1. The CDR3 contains 14 residues. J was trimmed by 16 bases and V by 6 bases; bases with no gene match: 18. Per germline, CDR1 MNHEY and CDR2 SVGAGI.

The V call is TRBV6-6, the J call TRBJ2-2; D tentatively reads TRBD1 or TRBD2 (5 bases each). Germline loops: CDR1 MNHNY, CDR2 SVGAGI (reference sequence). This CDR3 spans 14 amino acids. Between the trimmed V and J ends, which lost 6 bases and 6 bases, there was a span of 14 bases. CDR3: CASSERGDPGELFF. The CDR3 coding sequence is TGTGCCAGCAGCGAGAGAGGGGATCCCGGGGAGCTGTTTTTT.